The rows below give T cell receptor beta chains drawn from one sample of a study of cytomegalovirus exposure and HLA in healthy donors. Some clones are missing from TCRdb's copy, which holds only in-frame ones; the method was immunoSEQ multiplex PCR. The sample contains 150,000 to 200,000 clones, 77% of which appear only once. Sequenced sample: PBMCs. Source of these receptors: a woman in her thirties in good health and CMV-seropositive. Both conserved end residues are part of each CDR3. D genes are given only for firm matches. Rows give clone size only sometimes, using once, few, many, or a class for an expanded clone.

CSVSGTGGSGANVLTF	TGCAGCGTTTCCGGGACAGGGGGGTCTGGGGCCAACGTCCTGACTTTC	TRBV29-1	TRBD1	TRBJ2-6	NA
CASSPSWGQRNEKLFF	TGTGCCAGCAGTCCCTCTTGGGGACAGCGTAATGAAAAACTGTTTTTT	TRBV27	TRBD1	TRBJ1-4	NA
CASSLPAAGVYNEQFF	TGTGCCAGCAGCCTCCCGGCGGCGGGAGTTTACAATGAGCAGTTCTTC	TRBV9	TRBD2	TRBJ2-1	NA
CASSPSYEQYF	TGTGCCAGCAGTCCCAGCTACGAGCAGTACTTC	TRBV11-3	NA	TRBJ2-7	few
CASSAGGDEQYF	TGCGCCAGCAGCGCAGGAGGGGACGAGCAGTACTTC	TRBV5-1	NA	TRBJ2-7	NA
CASSFQGTFEKLFF	TGCGCCAGCAGCTTCCAGGGAACTTTTGAAAAACTGTTTTTT	TRBV5-1	NA	TRBJ1-4	NA
CAQDRDNEKLFF	TGTGCCCAGGACAGGGATAATGAAAAACTGTTTTTT	TRBV30	TRBD1	TRBJ1-4	once
CAWRNLAGGFTDTQYF	TGTGCCTGGAGAAATTTAGCAGGGGGGTTCACAGATACGCAGTATTTT	TRBV30	NA	TRBJ2-3	NA
CASTSDNTDTQYF	TGCGCCAGCACCAGTGATAACACAGATACGCAGTATTTT	TRBV5-1	NA	TRBJ2-3	NA
CTSKTSATDTQYF	TGCACCAGCAAGACTAGCGCCACAGATACGCAGTATTTT	TRBV1	NA	TRBJ2-3	NA
CASMGRTGGAETQYF	TGCGCCAGCATGGGTCGGACAGGGGGCGCGGAGACCCAGTACTTC	TRBV5-1	TRBD1	TRBJ2-5	NA
CASSLSTARTDTQYF	TGTGCCAGCAGCTTAAGTACTGCCCGGACAGATACGCAGTATTTT	TRBV7-3	NA	TRBJ2-3	NA
CASSPQRGAVNIQYF	TGTGCCAGCTCACCACAACGGGGGGCCGTAAACATTCAGTACTTC	TRBV18	NA	TRBJ2-4	NA
CASSFQGQTSYTF	TGTGCCAGCAGCTTTCAGGGCCAGACAAGCTACACCTTC	TRBV11-3	NA	TRBJ1-2	NA
CAILRTGGKGTGELFF	TGTGCCATTCTGCGGACAGGGGGAAAAGGCACCGGGGAGCTGTTTTTT	TRBV5-8	TRBD1	TRBJ2-2	few
CASSLRGTGDTQYF	TGTGCCAGCAGTTTACGGGGGACTGGAGATACGCAGTATTTT	TRBV27	NA	TRBJ2-3	NA
CASSLNVGASYEQYF	TGTGCCAGCAGCTTAAACGTGGGAGCCAGCTACGAGCAGTACTTC	TRBV7-3	NA	TRBJ2-7	NA
CASSLGLNMNTEAFF	TGTGCCAGCAGCCTTGGCCTGAACATGAACACTGAAGCTTTCTTT	TRBV27	NA	TRBJ1-1	NA
CASSGTGTGISEQFF	TGCGCCAGCAGCGGAACCGGGACAGGGATAAGTGAGCAGTTCTTC	TRBV5-1	TRBD1	TRBJ2-1	once
CASSVASGNTGELFF	TGTGCCAGCAGCGTAGCTAGCGGGAACACCGGGGAGCTGTTTTTT	TRBV9	TRBD2	TRBJ2-2	NA
CASSLGRGTGELFF	TGTGCCAGCAGCTTAGGCCGGGGCACCGGGGAGCTGTTTTTT	TRBV5-4	NA	TRBJ2-2	NA
CASSSGPGGTSYEQYF	TGTGCCAGCAGCTCAGGCCCGGGAGGGACCTCCTACGAGCAGTACTTC	TRBV11-2	TRBD2	TRBJ2-7	NA
CASSQRGTIYF	TGTGCCAGCAGCCAACGGGGCACCATATATTTT	TRBV7-6	NA	TRBJ1-3	NA
CASSLGLAGYEQYF	TGTGCCAGCAGCTTAGGACTAGCGGGCTACGAGCAGTACTTC	TRBV11-3	TRBD2	TRBJ2-7	few
CASIPGPGGAYNEQFF	TGTGCCAGTATCCCCGGGCCGGGAGGAGCCTACAATGAGCAGTTCTTC	TRBV19	TRBD2	TRBJ2-1	NA
CASSADRGQNYGYTF	TGTGCCAGCAGCGCAGACAGGGGTCAAAACTATGGCTACACCTTC	TRBV9	TRBD1	TRBJ1-2	NA
CASRPGTFTGELFF	TGTGCCAGCCGCCCCGGGACTTTCACCGGGGAGCTGTTTTTT	TRBV27	NA	TRBJ2-2	few
CASSLGTGLSGNTIYF	TGTGCCAGCAGCTTGGGGACAGGCCTCTCTGGAAACACCATATATTTT	TRBV5-4	TRBD1	TRBJ1-3	NA
CASSRDTASLAFF	TGTGCCAGCAGTCGAGATACAGCCTCTCTGGCTTTCTTT	TRBV6-5	NA	TRBJ1-1	NA
CASSEQGRNTIYF	TGTGCCAGTAGTGAACAGGGAAGAAACACCATATATTTT	TRBV19	NA	TRBJ1-3	few
CASTNPSSYNEQFF	TGTGCCAGCACAAACCCGAGCTCCTACAATGAGCAGTTCTTC	TRBV5-4	NA	TRBJ2-1	once
CASRGDREEVQFF	TGCGCCAGCAGGGGTGACAGGGAAGAGGTGCAGTTCTTC	TRBV10-1	TRBD1	TRBJ2-1	NA
CASSTPRGDEQFF	TGTGCCAGCAGCACCCCCCGGGGGGATGAGCAGTTCTTC	TRBV7-2	TRBD2	TRBJ2-1	NA
CASSLAGTSLYEQYF	TGTGCCAGCAGCTTAGCCGGGACTAGTCTCTACGAGCAGTACTTC	TRBV11-2	TRBD2	TRBJ2-7	NA
CASSLGLASETQYF	TGTGCCAGCAGCTTAGGTCTAGCTAGTGAGACCCAGTACTTC	TRBV11-2	NA	TRBJ2-5	NA
CASSQIAGGWGEQYF	TGTGCCAGCAGCCAAATAGCGGGAGGGTGGGGGGAGCAGTACTTC	TRBV6-9	TRBD2	TRBJ2-7	NA
CASILGQDRNQPQHF	NA	TRBV5-1	NA	TRBJ1-5	few
CAINLNRGGQYEQYF	TGTGCCATCAACCTTAACAGGGGAGGTCAGTACGAGCAGTACTTC	TRBV2	NA	TRBJ2-7	NA
CASSLDSTGVSGNTIYF	TGCGCCAGCAGCTTGGATTCGACGGGAGTCTCTGGAAACACCATATATTTT	TRBV5-1	NA	TRBJ1-3	NA
CASSVLAGGSYNEQFF	TGTGCCAGCAGCGTACTAGCGGGGGGTTCCTACAATGAGCAGTTCTTC	TRBV9	TRBD2	TRBJ2-1	few
CAISSDRGYGYTF	TGTGCCATCAGTTCTGACAGGGGCTATGGCTACACCTTC	TRBV10-3	TRBD1	TRBJ1-2	NA
CASSAWGDGADTQYF	TGTGCCAGCAGCGCGTGGGGAGATGGAGCAGATACGCAGTATTTT	TRBV13	NA	TRBJ2-3	NA
CAWSMGSGGFDEQYF	TGTGCCTGGAGTATGGGGTCGGGAGGGTTCGACGAGCAGTACTTC	TRBV30	TRBD2	TRBJ2-7	NA
CASSLGHQGYEQYF	TGTGCCAGCAGCTTAGGGCATCAGGGCTACGAGCAGTACTTC	TRBV13	NA	TRBJ2-7	NA
CASKGRVTEAFF	TGTGCCAGCAAAGGGCGGGTGACTGAAGCTTTCTTT	TRBV6-1	NA	TRBJ1-1	NA
CASSDRVYSNQPQHF	TGTGCCAGCAGTGACAGGGTCTATAGCAATCAGCCCCAGCATTTT	TRBV6-6	TRBD1	TRBJ1-5	NA
CASARAGANVLTF	TGTGCCAGCGCCAGGGCTGGGGCCAACGTCCTGACTTTC	TRBV6-1	NA	TRBJ2-6	NA
CASREGTGMNTEAFF	TGTGCCAGCAGGGAGGGGACAGGTATGAACACTGAAGCTTTCTTT	TRBV6-5	TRBD1	TRBJ1-1	NA
CASSAVQRGELFF	TGCGCCAGCAGTGCCGTCCAGCGCGGGGAGCTGTTTTTT	TRBV10-1	NA	TRBJ2-2	NA
CAWGTGTANTEAFF	TGTGCCTGGGGGACCGGGACAGCGAACACTGAAGCTTTCTTT	TRBV30	TRBD1	TRBJ1-1	NA
CASRADQGFTEAFF	TGCGCCAGCAGAGCCGATCAGGGGTTTACTGAAGCTTTCTTT	TRBV10-1	NA	TRBJ1-1	NA
CASSTSVLAARFF	TGTGCCAGTAGTACCTCCGTACTAGCGGCAAGGTTCTTC	TRBV19	TRBD2	TRBJ2-1	NA
CASSQDGLTGGAFF	TGCGCCAGCAGCCAAGATGGGTTGACAGGGGGAGCTTTCTTT	TRBV4-3	TRBD1	TRBJ1-1	once
CAWKTGQVPEAFF	TGTGCCTGGAAAACAGGACAAGTCCCTGAAGCTTTCTTT	TRBV30	NA	TRBJ1-1	few